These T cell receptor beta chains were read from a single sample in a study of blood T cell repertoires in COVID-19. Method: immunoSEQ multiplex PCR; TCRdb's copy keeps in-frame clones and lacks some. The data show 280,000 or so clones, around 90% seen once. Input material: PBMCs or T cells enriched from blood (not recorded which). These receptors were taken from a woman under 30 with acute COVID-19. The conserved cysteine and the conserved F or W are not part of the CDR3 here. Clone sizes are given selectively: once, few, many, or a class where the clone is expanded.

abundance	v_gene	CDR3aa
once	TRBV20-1	SASPARGRALQETQY
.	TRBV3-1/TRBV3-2	ASSQVPGAYPYGYT
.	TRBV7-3	ASSLTGLAADEQF
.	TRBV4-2	ASSHAGQGNTEAF
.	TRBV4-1	ASSPGLAGENEQF
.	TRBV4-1	ASSQGGVRINEKLF
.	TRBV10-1	ASSSLAGVPYEQY
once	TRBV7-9	ASSLVSGFEAF
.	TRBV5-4	ASSLGTGGDYGYT
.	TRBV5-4	ASSRGQGEKLF
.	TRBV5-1	ASSSGTGALEQY
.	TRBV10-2	ASRDRGGSTEAF
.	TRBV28	ASTDWLADSYEQY
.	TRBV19	ASSIYGTGIFNEQF
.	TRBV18	ASSPLQGSAF
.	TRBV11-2	ASSPPGTVYGYT
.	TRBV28	ASSLAGGNNEQF
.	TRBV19	ASSIYRGETQY
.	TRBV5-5	ASSPISGRGTGELF
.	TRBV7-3	ASSLRPGQVEAF
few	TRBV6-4	AGHGGNLVCYT
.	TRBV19	ASSIGGTANTRRANVLT
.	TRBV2	ASNTPGLAGPSTDTQY
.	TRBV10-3	AITPGESYEQY
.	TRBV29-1	SVGTAEPYEQY
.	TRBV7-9	ASRDRLEEKLF
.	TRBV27	ASSHTGRGPYEQY
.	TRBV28	ASTGGFARQSSYNEQF
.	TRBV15	ATSRDAGLAGGPIRTDTQY
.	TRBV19	ASSIDHHSNTEAF
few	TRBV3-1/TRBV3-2	ASSQRTGTSGDTQY
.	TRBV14	ASSPFGTGDSPLH
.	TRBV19	ASSIRGRSGRADTQY
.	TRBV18	ASSMTSGMGEQF
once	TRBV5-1	ASSLLTSGTGELF
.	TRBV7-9	ASSSVVGREGLHIQY
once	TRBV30	AWSVLSGDEQY
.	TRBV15	ATSRDSRATY
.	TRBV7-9	ASSLSGTSGNEQF
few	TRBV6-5	ASSYNRGFTYEQY
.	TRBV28	ASNPGQGPYNEQF
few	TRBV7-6	ASSFGAGVDTGELF
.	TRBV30	AWSRQRYRPQH
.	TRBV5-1	ASSPRTGGLFHNEQF
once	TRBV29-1	SVQGLDTQY
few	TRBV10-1	ASSRGTGSEAF
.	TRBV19	ASSIIHNRARSGYT
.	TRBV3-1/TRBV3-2	ASSQGAPRALQF
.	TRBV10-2	ASMEGARGFTEAF
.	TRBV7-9	ASSAGGSYNEQF
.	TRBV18	ASSPDTGKETQY
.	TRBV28	ASSRDINSYNEQF
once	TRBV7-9	ASSPSGTNTGELF
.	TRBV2	ASTRTVANEQY
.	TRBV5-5	ASSLRGLNTGELF
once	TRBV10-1	ASSASGTGRYEQY
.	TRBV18	ASSQAPNTEAF